Each of the 17 T cell receptor beta chains below was sequenced from the same sample in a study of early T cells in non-severe SARS-CoV-2 infection. TCRdb used MiXCR to reprocess the 5' RACE reads, holding one entry per CDR3 protein. The sample has 55,000 to 65,000 distinct CDR3 sequences, around 12% seen once. Input material: whole blood. The receptors shown here come from an adult who was a healthcare worker with PCR-confirmed SARS-CoV-2 infection or an uninfected control (not recorded which).

This clonotype was observed at least ten times. This chain uses TRBV29-1 with TRBJ2-1; possible D gene TRBD1, 5 bases. V was pared by 4 bases and J by 6 bases, with 19 bases between. The germline CDR1 and CDR2 sequences are SQVTM and ANQGSEA. The CDR3 has 15 residues. This CDR3 reads CSVALRAGYANEQFF. The CDR3 DNA reads as TGCAGCGTTGCCCTTAGGGCAGGGTACGCCAATGAGCAGTTCTTC.

In this sample, this clonotype turned up many times. The rearrangement joins TRBV27 to TRBJ2-7; 11 positions match TRBD1. Trimming at V came to 0 bases and at J to 4 bases, leaving 5 bases not matched to a gene. The CDR3 contains 16 residues. Germline assignment: CDR1 MNHEY and CDR2 SMNVEV (reference sequence). CDR3 region: CASSLSGQGAPYEQYF. The CDR3 DNA sequence: TGTGCCAGCAGTTTATCCGGACAGGGGGCACCTTACGAGCAGTACTTC.

This clonotype was counted between two and nine times. The V gene is TRBV9, the J gene TRBJ2-1; D may be TRBD2 (6 bases). The CDR3 runs 15 residues. Trimming left V 0 bases short and J 4 bases short, with 11 bases between. CDR1 SGDLS and CDR2 YYNGEE come from the germline V gene. The CDR3: CASSVGGVFYNEQFF. CDR3 coding DNA: TGTGCCAGCAGCGTAGGGGGGGTTTTTTACAATGAGCAGTTCTTC.

This clonotype was observed many times. The V gene is TRBV5-1, the J gene TRBJ2-1, with 9 bases matching TRBD1. Germline V gene data show CDR1 as SGHRS and CDR2 as YFSETQ. This CDR3 region has 15 residues. With 4 bases clipped from V and 8 bases from J, the junction kept 10 bases outside the gene matches. The CDR3 is CASSIGDREGYEQFF. CDR3 coding DNA: TGCGCCAGCAGCATCGGGGACAGGGAAGGGTATGAGCAGTTCTTC.

This clonotype was seen at least ten times. CDR3 protein: CSASSGQGFSNYGYTF. The CDR3 nucleotides read TGCAGTGCCAGCTCGGGACAGGGCTTTTCCAACTATGGCTACACCTTC. The genes are TRBV20-1 and TRBJ1-2; 9 bases map to TRBD1. After removal of 6 bases from V and 2 bases from J, the junction contained 13 bases not matched to a gene. Germline lookup yields CDR1 DFQATT and CDR2 SNEGSKA (reference sequence). The CDR3 has 16 residues.

This clonotype has a handful of counts. The rearrangement uses TRBV20-1 and TRBJ1-2; D possibly corresponds to TRBD1 (6 bases). V shed 6 bases and J shed 0 bases, with 17 bases lying between them. In germline, CDR1 is DFQATT, CDR2 SNEGSKA (reference sequence). The CDR3 is 15 residues long. In nucleotides, the CDR3 is TGCAGTGCCCCATCGGGGGCCGGAGCTAACTATGGCTACACCTTC. It specifies CSAPSGAGANYGYTF.

The chain employs TRBV4-3 and TRBJ2-3, with D perhaps TRBD1 or TRBD2 (5 bases each). The germline CDR1 and CDR2 sequences are LGHNA and YSLEER. V lost 8 bases to trimming and J lost 8 bases, with 11 bases between them. This CDR3 region has 11 residues. The CDR3: CASGEGSTQYF. CDR3 in DNA: TGCGCCAGCGGTGAGGGGAGTACGCAGTATTTT.

The J gene is TRBJ2-7, the V gene TRBV6-5; a weak D match, TRBD2 (5 bases). CDR1 MNHEY and CDR2 SVGAGI come from the germline V gene. V was clipped by 6 bases and J by 5 bases, with 11 bases between them. The CDR3 length is 12 residues. CDR3: CASRHRRNEQYF. CDR3 sequence (DNA): TGTGCCAGCAGACACCGGAGGAACGAGCAGTACTTC.

V is TRBV4-1 and J is TRBJ1-3; the D gene is possibly TRBD1 (5 bases). Germline V CDR1 and CDR2: MGHRA, YSYEKL. This CDR3 spans 19 amino acids. The V end lost 0 bases, the J end lost 0 bases, and 18 bases lay between the germline ends. The CDR3 loop reads CASSQEQVKRVHSGNTIYF. CDR3 coding DNA: TGCGCCAGCAGCCAAGAACAGGTGAAGAGGGTCCACTCTGGAAACACCATATATTTT.

This rearrangement joins TRBV20-1 to TRBJ1-1, with unresolved D. The CDR3 consists of 12 residues. The germline V gene has CDR1 DFQATT and CDR2 SNEGSKA (reference sequence). V was trimmed by 1 base and J by 4 bases, leaving 7 bases between them. The CDR3 reads CSARVGSTEAFF. The DNA for the CDR3 is TGCAGTGCTAGAGTGGGGAGCACTGAAGCTTTCTTT.

This clonotype was found a few times. This chain joins TRBV2 and TRBJ1-1; the match to TRBD1 covers 8 bases. Trimming at V came to 5 bases and at J to 5 bases, leaving 7 bases not matched to a gene. Per the germline V gene, CDR1 is SNHLY and CDR2 is FYNNEI. The CDR3 runs 14 residues. The CDR3 sequence: CASSMTGVGTEAFF. CDR3 nucleotides: TGTGCCAGCAGTATGACAGGGGTGGGTACTGAAGCTTTCTTT.

The J gene is TRBJ1-6, the V gene TRBV13; a possible D gene is TRBD1 (5 bases). V was pared by 1 base and J by 11 bases, with 6 bases between. Germline V gene sequence: CDR1 PRHDT, CDR2 FYEKMQ (reference sequence). The CDR3 is 12 residues long. The CDR3 nucleotides are TGTGCCAGCAGCTTAGAGGGGCCACCCCTCCACTTT. The encoded protein is CASSLEGPPLHF.

This clonotype has a handful of counts. The CDR3, as DNA: TGTGCCAGCAGCAAAAGGGACAGGGCTAGGCAGCCCCAGCATTTT. It codes for CASSKRDRARQPQHF. The chain employs TRBV21-1 and TRBJ1-5; whether TRBD1, the table's D call, matches the DNA was not checked. TRBV21-1 has pseudogene status. The CDR3 consists of 15 residues.

The gene calls are TRBV27 and TRBJ1-1; D is undetermined. V was shortened by 4 bases and J by 6 bases, with 12 bases between the two germline ends. Germline V gene sequence: CDR1 MNHEY, CDR2 SMNVEV (reference sequence). The CDR3 has 13 amino acids. CDR3 residues: CASSSPDNPEAFF. The CDR3 region has the DNA TGTGCCAGCAGTTCACCCGACAATCCTGAAGCTTTCTTT.

This clonotype occurred many times. The chain combines TRBV28 with TRBJ1-6; tentative D call: TRBD1 (5 bases). Looked up from germline, CDR1 is MDHEN and CDR2 is SYDVKM. Trimming cost V 5 bases and J 9 bases, with 17 bases left between them. The CDR3 runs to 15 residues. The CDR3 sequence is CASSPPGGPISPLHF. Here the CDR3 DNA reads TGTGCCAGCAGTCCCCCCGGGGGTCCAATTTCACCCCTCCACTTT.

In the case of this clonotype: Just one base apart from a much larger clone, this may be a read error. The gene calls are TRBV19 and TRBJ1-1, with D maybe TRBD1 (6 bases). With 6 bases removed from V and 5 bases from J, the gap between germline ends came to 16 bases. Per germline, CDR1 LNHDA and CDR2 SQIVND (reference sequence). There are 14 residues in the CDR3. CDR3 nucleotides: TGTGCCAGTAGACCAACAGGGTTTAGGACTGAAGCTTTCTTT. Protein: CASRPTGFRTEAFF. The full variable domain, rest sourced from reference TRBV19 and TRBJ1-1, is DGGITQSPKYLFRKEGQNVTLSCEQNLNHDAMYWYRQDPGQGLRLIYYSQIVNDFQKGDIAEGYSVSREKKESFPLTVTSAQKNPTAFYLCASRPTGFRTEAFFGQGTRLTVV.

By its share, this clonotype is medium-sized (0.01 to 0.1%). The chain joins TRBV6-1 to TRBJ1-5; 11 bases agree with TRBD1. With V trimmed by 2 bases and J by 7 bases, 4 bases remained unmatched. The length of the CDR3 is 15 residues. Germline CDR1 and CDR2: MNHNS and SASEGT. In DNA form, the CDR3 reads TGTGCCAGCAGTGAACCTGGGACAGGGGGACAGCCCCAGCATTTT. Translation: CASSEPGTGGQPQHF.